Here is one T cell receptor beta chain with its context. Its antigen remains unidentified. These data belong to a study of shared clonotypes between healthy human individuals. Overall study context: Researchers drew samples from two women and a few men aged 18 to 49.

Here immunoSEQ multiplex PCR was the method, and the copy in TCRdb shows in-frame clones only, minus some. The sample gives roughly 2,000,000 clones, roughly 95% of which show up once; around 1.8% is in the top ten. Trimming left V 0 bases short and J 4 bases short, with 16 bases between. Per germline, CDR1 MNHEY and CDR2 SVGAGI. The CDR3 runs to 16 residues. General study results and limits: The sharing of roughly 5% of naive CD4 clonotypes was seen across a few donors. For sorted subsets, rarefaction showed incomplete sequencing despite large depth. Naive subsets, compared against memory subsets, generally had larger estimated richness values.

Naive CD8 populations comprised CD45RO-negative cells positively selected for CCR7, excluding terminally differentiated effector memory CD45RA+ cells. The clonotype comes from a man aged 18-30 years in good health. Some clones in this sample may be carry-over from other donors' samples. The chain employs TRBV6-5 and TRBJ2-7; D tentatively fits TRBD1 or TRBD2 (5 bases each). The source material was naive CD8+ T cells from PBMCs. The CDR3 coding sequence is TGTGCCAGCAGTTACTCCGTGGGGCAGGCGGGTTACGAGCAGTACTTC. Its protein product is CASSYSVGQAGYEQYF.